The sequence of this T cell receptor beta chain was determined in a study of CD4 T cells in relation to SARS-CoV-2 and coronaviruses. Study details: The HLA restriction of the shared crossreactive spike epitopes was mapped.

Cryopreserved PBMCs were CD4-enriched, then split into naive and memory cells. This CDR3 has 14 residues. V gave up 4 bases and J gave up 2 bases; unmatched junction bases: 4. Germline V gives CDR1 KGHDR, CDR2 SFDVKD. Overall study findings and caveats: According to naive versus memory sequencing, detected responses are memory recall, not newly primed.

Using immunoSEQ multiplex PCR, the repertoire was profiled, and TCRdb retains in-frame clones only, with some absent. The sample gives around 54,000 clones, about 91% of which show up once; roughly 0.37% is in the top ten. About this clone itself: No antigen is known for it.

The sequence derives from an adult with COVID-19. The sequenced sample consisted of naive CD4+ T cells from PBMCs. Subset here: naive CD4+ T cells isolated by negative enrichment. The chain links TRBV24-1 to TRBJ2-7; TRBD1 aligns across 7 bases. CDR3 bases: TGTGCCACCAGTGAAGGGACAGTCACCTACGAGCAGTACTTC. It specifies CATSEGTVTYEQYF.